Below, 2 T cell receptor beta chains from the same sample are listed, as sequenced in a study of PD-L1 blockade in urothelial cancer (dated by TCRdb to about 2017). What the time point label conveys for this sample: peripheral blood 6 weeks after treatment start. The library was produced with the immunoSEQ multiplex PCR assay. In its TCRdb copy, this immuneACCESS table keeps in-frame sequences only and misses some clones. Where compared with another copy, unresolved V genes explain less than half of these, and the others have no known cause. A total of some 120,000 clones appear in this sample, more than 70% of them only once. Of the sample, 2.4% is held by the ten largest clones. The sample here was PBMCs, taken around atezolizumab (anti-PD-L1) treatment. Receptor source: a man aged 45-65 years with urothelial cancer.

This chain uses TRBV19 with TRBJ1-2; 8 bases map to TRBD1. This CDR3 region has 16 residues. Looked up from germline, CDR1 is LNHDA and CDR2 is SQIVND (reference sequence). After removal of 8 bases from V and 1 base from J, the junction contained 12 bases not matched to a gene. The CDR3 coding sequence is TGTGCCAGTCGAGGTGCGACAGGGGTCCTTAACTATGGCTACACCTTC. As protein: CASRGATGVLNYGYTF. Together with reference TRBV19 and TRBJ1-2, the CDR3 gives the full variable domain: DGGITQSPKYLFRKEGQNVTLSCEQNLNHDAMYWYRQDPGQGLRLIYYSQIVNDFQKGDIAEGYSVSREKKESFPLTVTSAQKNPTAFYLCASRGATGVLNYGYTFGSGTRLTVV.

The chain couples TRBV7-9 to TRBJ2-7, with D unresolved. Deletions cut 3 bases from V and 5 bases from J, with 5 bases between. Germline CDR1 reads SEHNR; CDR2 reads FQNEAQ (reference sequence). This CDR3 has 11 residues. In nucleotides, the CDR3 is TGTGCCAGCAGCTTTTTCGACGAGCAGTACTTC. It specifies CASSFFDEQYF.